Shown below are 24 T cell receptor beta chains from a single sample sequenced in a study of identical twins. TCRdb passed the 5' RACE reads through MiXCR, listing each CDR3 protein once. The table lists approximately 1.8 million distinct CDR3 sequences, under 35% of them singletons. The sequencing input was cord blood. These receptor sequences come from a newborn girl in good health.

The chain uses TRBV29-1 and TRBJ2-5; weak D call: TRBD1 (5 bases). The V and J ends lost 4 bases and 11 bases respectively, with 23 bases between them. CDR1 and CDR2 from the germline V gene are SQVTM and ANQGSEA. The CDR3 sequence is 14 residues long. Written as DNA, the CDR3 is TGCAGCGTTGTTTTGTGGGGCCGAGTAGATGAGCAGTACTTC. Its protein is CSVVLWGRVDEQYF.

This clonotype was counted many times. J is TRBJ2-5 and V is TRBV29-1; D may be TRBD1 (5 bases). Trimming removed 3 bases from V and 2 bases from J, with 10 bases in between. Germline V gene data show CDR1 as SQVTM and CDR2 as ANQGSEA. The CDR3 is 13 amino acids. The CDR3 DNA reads TGCAGCGTTGATTGGGCAGGGCAAGAGACCCAGTACTTC. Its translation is CSVDWAGQETQYF. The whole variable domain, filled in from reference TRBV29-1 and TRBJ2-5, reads SAVISQKPSRDICQRGTSLTIQCQVDSQVTMMFWYRQQPGQSLTLIATANQGSEATYESGFVIDKFPISRPNLTFSTLTVSNMSPEDSSIYLCSVDWAGQETQYFGPGTRLLVL.

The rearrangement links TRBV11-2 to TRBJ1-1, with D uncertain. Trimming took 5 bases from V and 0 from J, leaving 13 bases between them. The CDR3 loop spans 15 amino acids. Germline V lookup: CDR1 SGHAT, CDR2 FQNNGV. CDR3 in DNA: TGTGCCAGCAGCCCCGGGCCCACCTTGAACACTGAAGCTTTCTTT. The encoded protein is CASSPGPTLNTEAFF.

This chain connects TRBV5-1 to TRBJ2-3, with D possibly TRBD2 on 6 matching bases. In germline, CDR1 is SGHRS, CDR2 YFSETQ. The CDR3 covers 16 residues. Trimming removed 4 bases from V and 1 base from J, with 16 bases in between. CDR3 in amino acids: CASSGGTFLRTDTQYF. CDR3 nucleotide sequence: TGCGCCAGCAGCGGCGGGACCTTCCTCCGCACAGATACGCAGTATTTT.

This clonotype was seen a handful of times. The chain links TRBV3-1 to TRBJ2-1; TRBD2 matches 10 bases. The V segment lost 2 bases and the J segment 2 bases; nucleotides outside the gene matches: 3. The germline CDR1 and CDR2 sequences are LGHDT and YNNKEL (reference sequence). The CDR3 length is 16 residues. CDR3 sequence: CASSQQLAGPYNEQFF. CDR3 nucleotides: TGTGCCAGCAGCCAACAACTAGCGGGACCCTACAATGAGCAGTTCTTC.

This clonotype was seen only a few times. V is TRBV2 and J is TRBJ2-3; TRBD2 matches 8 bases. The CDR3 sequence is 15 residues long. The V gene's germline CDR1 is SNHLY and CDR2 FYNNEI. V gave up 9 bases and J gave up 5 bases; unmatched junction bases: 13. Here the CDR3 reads CASSSTGGPLDTQYF. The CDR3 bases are TGTGCCAGTTCCTCCACGGGAGGGCCTTTAGATACGCAGTATTTT.

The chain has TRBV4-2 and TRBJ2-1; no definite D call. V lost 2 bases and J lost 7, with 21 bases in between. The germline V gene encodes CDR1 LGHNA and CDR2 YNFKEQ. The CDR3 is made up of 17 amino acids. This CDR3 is CASSQKTSRRSGNEQFF. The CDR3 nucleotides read TGTGCCAGCAGCCAAAAAACCTCCCGTCGGAGTGGGAATGAGCAGTTCTTC.

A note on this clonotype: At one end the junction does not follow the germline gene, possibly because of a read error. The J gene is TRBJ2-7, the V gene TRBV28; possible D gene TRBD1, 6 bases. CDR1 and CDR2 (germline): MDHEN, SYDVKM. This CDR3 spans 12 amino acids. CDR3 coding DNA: TGTGCCAGCAGTTCCGGGACAATCGAGCAGCACTTC. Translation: CASSSGTIEQHF. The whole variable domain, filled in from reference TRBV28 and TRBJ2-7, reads DVKVTQSSRYLVKRTGEKVFLECVQDMDHENMFWYRQDPGLGLRLIYFSYDVKMKEKGDIPEGYSVSREKKERFSLILESASTNQTSMYLCASSSGTIEQHFGPGTRLTVT.

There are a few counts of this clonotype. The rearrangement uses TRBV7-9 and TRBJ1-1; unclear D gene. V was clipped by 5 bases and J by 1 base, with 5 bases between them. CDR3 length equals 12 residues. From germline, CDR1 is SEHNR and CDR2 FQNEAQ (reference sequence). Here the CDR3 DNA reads TGTGCCAGCAGCCACCCGAACACTGAAGCTTTCTTT. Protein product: CASSHPNTEAFF.

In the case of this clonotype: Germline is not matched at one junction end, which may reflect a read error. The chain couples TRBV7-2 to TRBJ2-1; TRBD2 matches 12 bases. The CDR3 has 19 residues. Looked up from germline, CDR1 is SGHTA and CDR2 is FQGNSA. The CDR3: CASSLMTSGGPISNNEQFF. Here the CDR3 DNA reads TGTGCCAGCAGCTTAATGACTAGCGGGGGCCCTATCTCCAACAATGAGCAGTTCTTC.

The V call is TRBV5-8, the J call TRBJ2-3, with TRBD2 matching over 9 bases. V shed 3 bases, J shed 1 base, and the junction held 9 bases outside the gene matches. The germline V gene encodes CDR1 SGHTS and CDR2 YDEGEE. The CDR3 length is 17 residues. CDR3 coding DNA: TGTGCCAGCAGCTCCATTCAGAAGCGGGAGGGCACAGATACGCAGTATTTT. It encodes CASSSIQKREGTDTQYF.

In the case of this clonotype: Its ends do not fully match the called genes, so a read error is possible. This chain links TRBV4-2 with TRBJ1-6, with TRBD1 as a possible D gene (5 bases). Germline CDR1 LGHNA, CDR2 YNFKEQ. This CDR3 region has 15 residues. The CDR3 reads CVSRWGANYNSPLHF. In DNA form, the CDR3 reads TGTGTCAGCAGGTGGGGCGCCAATTATAATTCACCCCTCCACTTT.

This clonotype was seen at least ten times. This CDR3 reads CASSEATLEANYGYTF. CDR3 bases: TGTGCCAGCAGTGAAGCAACGCTAGAAGCTAACTATGGCTACACCTTC. This sequence joins TRBV6-1 and TRBJ1-2; D call uncertain. The CDR3 sequence is 16 residues long. The V and J ends lost 0 bases and 0 bases respectively, with 11 bases between them. Germline loops: CDR1 MNHNS, CDR2 SASEGT.

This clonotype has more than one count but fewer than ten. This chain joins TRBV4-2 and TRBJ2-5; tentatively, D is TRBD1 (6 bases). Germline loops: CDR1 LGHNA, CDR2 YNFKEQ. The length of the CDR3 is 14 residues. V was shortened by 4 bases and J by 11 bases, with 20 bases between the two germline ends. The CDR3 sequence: CASSRPGTYNEQYF. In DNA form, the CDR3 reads TGTGCCAGCAGCCGACCCGGGACATACAATGAGCAGTACTTC.

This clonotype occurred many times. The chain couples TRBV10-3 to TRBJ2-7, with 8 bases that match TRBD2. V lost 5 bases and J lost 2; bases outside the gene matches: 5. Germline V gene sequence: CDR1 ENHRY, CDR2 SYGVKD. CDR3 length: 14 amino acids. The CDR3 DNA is TGTGCCATCAGTCCGGGACTAGGTGCCTACGAGCAGTACTTC. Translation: CAISPGLGAYEQYF.

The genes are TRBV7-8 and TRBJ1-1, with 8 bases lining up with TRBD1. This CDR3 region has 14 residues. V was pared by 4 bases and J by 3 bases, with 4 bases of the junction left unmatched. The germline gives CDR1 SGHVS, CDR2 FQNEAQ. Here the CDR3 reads CASSYRDRYTEAFF. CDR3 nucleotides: TGTGCCAGCAGCTACCGGGACAGGTACACTGAAGCTTTCTTT.

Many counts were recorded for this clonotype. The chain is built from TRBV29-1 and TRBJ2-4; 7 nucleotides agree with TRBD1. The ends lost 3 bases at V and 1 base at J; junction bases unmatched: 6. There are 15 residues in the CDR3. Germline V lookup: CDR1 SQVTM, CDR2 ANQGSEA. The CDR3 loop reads CSVEVVGQAKNIQYF. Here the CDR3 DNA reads TGCAGCGTTGAGGTCGTGGGACAGGCCAAAAACATTCAGTACTTC.

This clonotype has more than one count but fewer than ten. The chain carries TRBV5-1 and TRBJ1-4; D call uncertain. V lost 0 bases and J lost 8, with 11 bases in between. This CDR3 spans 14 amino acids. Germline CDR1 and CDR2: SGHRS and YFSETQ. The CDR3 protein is CASSLDGFGEKLFF. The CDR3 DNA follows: TGCGCCAGCAGCTTGGATGGGTTTGGCGAAAAACTGTTTTTT.

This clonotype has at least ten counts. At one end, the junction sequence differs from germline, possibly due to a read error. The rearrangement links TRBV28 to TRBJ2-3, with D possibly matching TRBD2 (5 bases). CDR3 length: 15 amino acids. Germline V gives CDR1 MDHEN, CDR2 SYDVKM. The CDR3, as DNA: TGTGCCAGCACTTTAAGCGGACTCTTCACAGATACGCAGTATTTT. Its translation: CASTLSGLFTDTQYF.

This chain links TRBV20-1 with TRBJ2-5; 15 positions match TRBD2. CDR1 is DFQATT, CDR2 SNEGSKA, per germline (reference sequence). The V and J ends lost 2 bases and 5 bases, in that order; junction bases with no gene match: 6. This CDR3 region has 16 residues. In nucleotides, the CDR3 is TGCAGTGCTAGAAGGGGACTAGCGGGAGGAAGGGAGACCCAGTACTTC. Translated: CSARRGLAGGRETQYF.

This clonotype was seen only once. The CDR3 sequence: CSARVQRAPTDTQYF. The DNA of the CDR3 is TGCAGTGCTAGAGTCCAGCGGGCCCCCACAGATACGCAGTATTTT. This sequence joins TRBV20-1 and TRBJ2-3; maybe TRBD2 (6 bases). The germline gives CDR1 DFQATT, CDR2 SNEGSKA (reference sequence). Trimming stripped 1 base from V and 2 bases from J, with 13 bases between. The CDR3 loop spans 15 amino acids.

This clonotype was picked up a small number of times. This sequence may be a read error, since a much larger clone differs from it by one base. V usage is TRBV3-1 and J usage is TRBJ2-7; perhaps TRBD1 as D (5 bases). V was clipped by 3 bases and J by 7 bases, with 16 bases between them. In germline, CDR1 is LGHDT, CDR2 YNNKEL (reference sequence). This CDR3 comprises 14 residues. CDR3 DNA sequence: TGTGCCAGCAGCCATTCAGGGCTTTACAATGAGCAGTACTTC. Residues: CASSHSGLYNEQYF.

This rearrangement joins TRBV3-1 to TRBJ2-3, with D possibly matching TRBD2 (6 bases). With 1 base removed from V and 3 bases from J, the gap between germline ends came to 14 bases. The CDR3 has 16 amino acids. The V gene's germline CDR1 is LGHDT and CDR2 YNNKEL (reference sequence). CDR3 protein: CASSQAGGIGTDTQYF. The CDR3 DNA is TGTGCCAGCAGCCAAGCGGGCGGGATCGGGACAGATACGCAGTATTTT.

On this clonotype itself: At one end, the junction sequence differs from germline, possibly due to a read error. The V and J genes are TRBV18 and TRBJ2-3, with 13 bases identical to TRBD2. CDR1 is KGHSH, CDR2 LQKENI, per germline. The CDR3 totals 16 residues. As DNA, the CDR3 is TGTGCCGGCTCACCACTGGGACTAGCGGGGACAGATACGCAGTATTTT. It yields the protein CAGSPLGLAGTDTQYF.